This T cell receptor beta chain emerged from a study of shared clonotypes between healthy human individuals. Within Nashville, Tennessee resided all donors, each a Caucasian adult. The V and J ends lost 6 bases and 5 bases respectively, with 11 bases between them. Germline V gives CDR1 MNHNY, CDR2 SVGAGI (reference sequence). CDR3 size: 13 residues. About this clone: Antigen specificity is unknown.

The sequencing of unsorted PBMC DNA took place on ten immunoSEQ deep assay plates. How the authors handled the data: Owing to the provision of junction-only sequences devoid of quality scores by immunoSEQ, filtering differed. Profiling relied on immunoSEQ multiplex PCR, and the TCRdb table lists in-frame clones only, not all of them. V and J calls and clone size are copied from that table; D and trimming were computed from the DNA. The data show fewer than 600,000 clones, 70% to 80% seen once. Findings of the study overall: Clonotype sharing among donors likely depends on sequencing depth.

Sequenced sample: PBMCs. This TCR came from a woman aged 40 to 50 in good health. Some clones in this sample may be carry-over from other donors' samples. The rearrangement uses TRBV6-6 and TRBJ2-1; D is undetermined. The CDR3 loop reads CASSRRTNNEQFF. In DNA form, the CDR3 reads TGTGCCAGCAGCCGCAGAACCAACAATGAGCAGTTCTTC.